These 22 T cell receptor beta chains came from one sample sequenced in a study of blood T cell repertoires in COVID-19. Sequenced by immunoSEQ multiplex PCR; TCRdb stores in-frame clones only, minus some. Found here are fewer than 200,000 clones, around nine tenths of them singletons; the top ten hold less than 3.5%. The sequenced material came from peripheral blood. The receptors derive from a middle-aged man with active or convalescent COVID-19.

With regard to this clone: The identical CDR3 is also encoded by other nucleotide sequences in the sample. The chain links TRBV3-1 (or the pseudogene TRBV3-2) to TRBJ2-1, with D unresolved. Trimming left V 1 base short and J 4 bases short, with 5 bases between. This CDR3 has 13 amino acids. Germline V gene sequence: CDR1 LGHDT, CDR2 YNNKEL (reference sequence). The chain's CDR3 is CASSQAQYNEQFF. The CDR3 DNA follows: TGTGCCAGCAGCCAAGCCCAGTACAATGAGCAGTTCTTC.

CDR3 amino acids: CASSLSGGQGHGYTF. The DNA for the CDR3 is TGTGCCAGCAGTTTATCCGGGGGACAGGGCCACGGCTACACCTTC. This chain uses TRBV28 with TRBJ1-2, with 9 bases identical to TRBD1. With 1 base clipped from V and 8 bases from J, the junction kept 8 bases outside the gene matches. This CDR3 has 15 amino acids. Per the germline V gene, CDR1 is MDHEN and CDR2 is SYDVKM.

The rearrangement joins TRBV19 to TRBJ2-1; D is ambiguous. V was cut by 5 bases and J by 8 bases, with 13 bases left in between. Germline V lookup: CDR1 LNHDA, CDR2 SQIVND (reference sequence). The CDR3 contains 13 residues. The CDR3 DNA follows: TGTGCCAGTAGTGGCTTTTTTTACGATGAGCAGTTCTTC. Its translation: CASSGFFYDEQFF.

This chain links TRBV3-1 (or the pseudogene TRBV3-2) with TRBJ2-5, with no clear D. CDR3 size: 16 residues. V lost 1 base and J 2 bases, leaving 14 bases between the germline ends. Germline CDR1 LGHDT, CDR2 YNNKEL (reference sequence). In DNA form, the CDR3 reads TGTGCCAGCAGCCAAGTTTTCGACACCCATCAAGAGACCCAGTACTTC. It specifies CASSQVFDTHQETQYF.

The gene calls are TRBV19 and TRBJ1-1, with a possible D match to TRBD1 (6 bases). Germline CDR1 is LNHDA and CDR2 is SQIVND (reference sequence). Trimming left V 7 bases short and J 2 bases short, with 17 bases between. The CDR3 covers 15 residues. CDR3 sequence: CASTGLKGGNTEAFF. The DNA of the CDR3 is TGTGCCAGTACTGGGCTCAAAGGGGGAAACACTGAAGCTTTCTTT. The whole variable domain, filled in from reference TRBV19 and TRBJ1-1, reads DGGITQSPKYLFRKEGQNVTLSCEQNLNHDAMYWYRQDPGQGLRLIYYSQIVNDFQKGDIAEGYSVSREKKESFPLTVTSAQKNPTAFYLCASTGLKGGNTEAFFGQGTRLTVV.

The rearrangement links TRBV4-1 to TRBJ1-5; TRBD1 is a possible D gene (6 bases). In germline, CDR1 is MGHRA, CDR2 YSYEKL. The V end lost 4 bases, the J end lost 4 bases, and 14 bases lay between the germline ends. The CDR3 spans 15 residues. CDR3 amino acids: CASSPFQGPNQPQHF. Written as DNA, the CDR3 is TGCGCCAGCAGCCCTTTTCAGGGGCCTAATCAGCCCCAGCATTTT.

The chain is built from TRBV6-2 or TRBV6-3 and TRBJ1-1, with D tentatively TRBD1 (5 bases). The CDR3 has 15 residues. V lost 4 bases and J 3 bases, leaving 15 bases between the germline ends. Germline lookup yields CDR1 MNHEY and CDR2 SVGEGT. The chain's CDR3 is CASSSAGIGDTEAFF. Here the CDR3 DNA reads TGTGCCAGCAGTTCGGCAGGGATAGGGGACACTGAAGCTTTCTTT.

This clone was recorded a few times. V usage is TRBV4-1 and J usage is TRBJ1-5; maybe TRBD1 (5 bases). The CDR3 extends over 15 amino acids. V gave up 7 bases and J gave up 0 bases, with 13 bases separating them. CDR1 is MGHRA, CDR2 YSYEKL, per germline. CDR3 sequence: CASTLGGLSNQPQHF. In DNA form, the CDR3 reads TGCGCCAGCACCCTGGGGGGTCTTAGCAATCAGCCCCAGCATTTT.

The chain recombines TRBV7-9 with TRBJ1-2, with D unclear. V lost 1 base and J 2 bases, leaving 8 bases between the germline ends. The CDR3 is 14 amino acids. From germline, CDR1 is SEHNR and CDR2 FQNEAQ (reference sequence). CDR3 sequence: CASSLVSENYGYTF. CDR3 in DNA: TGTGCCAGCAGCTTAGTGTCGGAGAACTATGGCTACACCTTC.

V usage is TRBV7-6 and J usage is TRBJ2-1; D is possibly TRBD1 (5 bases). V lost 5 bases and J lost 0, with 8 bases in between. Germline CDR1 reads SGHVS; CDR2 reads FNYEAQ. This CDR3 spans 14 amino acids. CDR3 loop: CASSPGISYNEQFF. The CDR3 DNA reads TGTGCCAGCAGCCCAGGGATCTCCTACAATGAGCAGTTCTTC.

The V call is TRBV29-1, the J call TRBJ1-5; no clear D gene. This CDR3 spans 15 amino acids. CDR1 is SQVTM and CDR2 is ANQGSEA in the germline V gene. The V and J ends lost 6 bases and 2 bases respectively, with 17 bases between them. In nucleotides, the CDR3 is TGCAGCGTCATGACGGGAAGAGGAGGCAATCAGCCCCAGCATTTT. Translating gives CSVMTGRGGNQPQHF.

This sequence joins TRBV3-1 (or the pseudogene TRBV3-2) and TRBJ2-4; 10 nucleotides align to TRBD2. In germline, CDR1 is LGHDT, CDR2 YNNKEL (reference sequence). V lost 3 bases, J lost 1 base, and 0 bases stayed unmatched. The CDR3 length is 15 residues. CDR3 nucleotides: TGTGCCAGCAGCCATAGCGGGGGGGCCAAAAACATTCAGTACTTC. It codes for CASSHSGGAKNIQYF.

The DNA for the CDR3 is TGTGCCTGGAGTGTCTATGCTGTTGATGGCTACACCTTC. Its translation: CAWSVYAVDGYTF. V is TRBV30 and J is TRBJ1-2; D remains ambiguous. Germline V lookup: CDR1 GTSNPN, CDR2 SVGIG (reference sequence). CDR3 length equals 13 residues. Trimming shortened V by 0 bases and J by 6 bases, and 11 bases separated the two germline ends.

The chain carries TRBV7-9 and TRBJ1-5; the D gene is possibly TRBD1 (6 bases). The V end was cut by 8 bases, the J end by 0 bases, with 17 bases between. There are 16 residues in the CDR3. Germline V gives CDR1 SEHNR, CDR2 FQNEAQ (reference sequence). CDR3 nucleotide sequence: TGTGCCAGCGGGTCCGGGACACCTTATAGCAATCAGCCCCAGCATTTT. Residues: CASGSGTPYSNQPQHF.

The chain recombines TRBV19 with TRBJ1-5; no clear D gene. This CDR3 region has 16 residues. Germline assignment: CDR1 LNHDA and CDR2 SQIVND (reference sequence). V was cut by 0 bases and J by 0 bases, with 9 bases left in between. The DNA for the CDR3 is TGTGCCAGTAGTATAGATCTAGTTTATAGCAATCAGCCCCAGCATTTT. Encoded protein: CASSIDLVYSNQPQHF.

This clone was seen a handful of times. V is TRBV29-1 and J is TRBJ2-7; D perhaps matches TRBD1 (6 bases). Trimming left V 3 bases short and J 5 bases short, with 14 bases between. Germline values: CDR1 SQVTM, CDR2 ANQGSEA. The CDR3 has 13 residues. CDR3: CSVEVGHPDEQYF. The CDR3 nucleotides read TGCAGCGTTGAGGTGGGACACCCCGACGAGCAGTACTTC.

The CDR3 region has the DNA TGTGCCAGCAGCGCGGGGAGCGGGGGGACGGGAGAGACCCAGTACTTC. Translating gives CASSAGSGGTGETQYF. The genes are TRBV3-1 (or the pseudogene TRBV3-2) and TRBJ2-5, with 9 bases identical to TRBD2. This CDR3 is built from 16 residues. From germline, CDR1 is LGHDT and CDR2 YNNKEL (reference sequence). V lost 5 bases to trimming and J lost 4 bases; unmatched junction nucleotides: 11.

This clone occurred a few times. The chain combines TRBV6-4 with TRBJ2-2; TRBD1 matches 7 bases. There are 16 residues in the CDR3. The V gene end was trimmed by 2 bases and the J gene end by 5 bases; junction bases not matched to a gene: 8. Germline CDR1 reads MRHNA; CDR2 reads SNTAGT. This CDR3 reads CASSDTDRVGTGELFF. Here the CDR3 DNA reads TGTGCCAGCAGTGACACAGACAGGGTTGGAACCGGGGAGCTGTTTTTT.

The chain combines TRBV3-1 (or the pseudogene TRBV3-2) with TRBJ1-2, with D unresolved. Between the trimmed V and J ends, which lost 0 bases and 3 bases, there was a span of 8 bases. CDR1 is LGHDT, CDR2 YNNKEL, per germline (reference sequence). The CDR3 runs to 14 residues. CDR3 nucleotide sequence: TGTGCCAGCAGCCAAGATTCATCGGACTATGGCTACACCTTC. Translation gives CASSQDSSDYGYTF.

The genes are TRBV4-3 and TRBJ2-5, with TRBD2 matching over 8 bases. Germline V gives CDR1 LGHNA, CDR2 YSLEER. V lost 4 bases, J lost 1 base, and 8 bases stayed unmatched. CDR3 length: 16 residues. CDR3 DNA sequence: TGCGCCAGCAGCCGGTCGGGACTAGGGAGCCAAGAGACCCAGTACTTC. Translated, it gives CASSRSGLGSQETQYF.

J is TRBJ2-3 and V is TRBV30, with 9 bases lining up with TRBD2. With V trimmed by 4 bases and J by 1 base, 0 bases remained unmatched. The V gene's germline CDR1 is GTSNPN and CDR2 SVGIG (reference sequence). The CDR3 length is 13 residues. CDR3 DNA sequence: TGTGCCTGGACTAGCGGGGGCACAGATACGCAGTATTTT. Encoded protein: CAWTSGGTDTQYF. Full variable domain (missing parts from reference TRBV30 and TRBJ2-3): SQTIHQWPATLVQPVGSPLSLECTVEGTSNPNLYWYRQAAGRGLQLLFYSVGIGQISSEVPQNLSASRPQDRQFILSSKKLLLSDSGFYLCAWTSGGTDTQYFGPGTRLTVL.

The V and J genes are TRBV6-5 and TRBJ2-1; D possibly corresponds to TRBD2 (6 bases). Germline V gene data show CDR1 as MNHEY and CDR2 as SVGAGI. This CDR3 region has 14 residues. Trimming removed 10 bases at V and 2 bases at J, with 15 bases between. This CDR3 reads CATNAGLPYNEQFF. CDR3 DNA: TGTGCCACCAACGCGGGACTCCCCTACAATGAGCAGTTCTTC.